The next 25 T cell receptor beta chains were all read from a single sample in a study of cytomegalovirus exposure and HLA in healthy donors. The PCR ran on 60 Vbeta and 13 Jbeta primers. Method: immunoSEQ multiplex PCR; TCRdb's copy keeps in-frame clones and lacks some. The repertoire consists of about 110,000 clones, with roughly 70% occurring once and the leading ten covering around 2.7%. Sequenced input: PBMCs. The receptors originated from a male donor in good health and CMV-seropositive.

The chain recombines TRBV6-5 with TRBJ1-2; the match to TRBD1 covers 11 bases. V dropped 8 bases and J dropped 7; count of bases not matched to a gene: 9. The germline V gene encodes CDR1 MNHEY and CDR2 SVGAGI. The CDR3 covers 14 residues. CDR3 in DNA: TGTGCCAGCGGCCACAGGACAGGGGGCGGTGGCTACACCTTC. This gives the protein CASGHRTGGGGYTF.

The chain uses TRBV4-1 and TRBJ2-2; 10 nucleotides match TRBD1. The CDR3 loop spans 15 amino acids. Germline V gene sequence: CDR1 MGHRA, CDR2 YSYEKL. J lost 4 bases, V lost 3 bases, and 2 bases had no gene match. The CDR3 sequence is CASSQGQGITGELFF. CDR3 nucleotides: TGCGCCAGCAGCCAGGGACAGGGGATCACCGGGGAGCTGTTTTTT.

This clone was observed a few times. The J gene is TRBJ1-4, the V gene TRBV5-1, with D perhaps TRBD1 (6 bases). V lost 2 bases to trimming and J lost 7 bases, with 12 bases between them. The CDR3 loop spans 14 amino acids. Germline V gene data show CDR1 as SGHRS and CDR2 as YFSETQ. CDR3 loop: CASSLTGLAEKLFF. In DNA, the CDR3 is TGCGCCAGCAGCTTAACAGGGCTGGCTGAAAAACTGTTTTTT.

In nucleotides, the CDR3 is TGTGCCAGCAGTTTCAGACTAGCGGGGGTAGAGACCCAGTACTTC. It encodes CASSFRLAGVETQYF. This sequence joins TRBV28 and TRBJ2-5; TRBD2 matches at 12 bases. This CDR3 comprises 15 residues. Germline V gives CDR1 MDHEN, CDR2 SYDVKM. The trim removed 3 bases at V and 4 bases at J, leaving 3 bases unmatched.

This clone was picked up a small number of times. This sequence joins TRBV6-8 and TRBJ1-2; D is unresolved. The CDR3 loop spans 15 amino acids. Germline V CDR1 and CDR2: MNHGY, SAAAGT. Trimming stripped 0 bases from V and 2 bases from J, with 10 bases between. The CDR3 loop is CASSYSRPNNYGYTF. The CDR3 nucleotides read TGTGCCAGCAGTTACTCGCGCCCCAACAACTATGGCTACACCTTC.

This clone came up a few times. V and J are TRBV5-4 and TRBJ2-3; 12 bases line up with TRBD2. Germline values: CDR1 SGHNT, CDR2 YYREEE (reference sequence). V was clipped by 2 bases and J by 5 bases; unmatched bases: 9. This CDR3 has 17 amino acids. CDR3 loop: CASSFGELAGGGDTQYF. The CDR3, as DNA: TGTGCCAGCAGCTTTGGGGAACTAGCGGGGGGTGGAGATACGCAGTATTTT.

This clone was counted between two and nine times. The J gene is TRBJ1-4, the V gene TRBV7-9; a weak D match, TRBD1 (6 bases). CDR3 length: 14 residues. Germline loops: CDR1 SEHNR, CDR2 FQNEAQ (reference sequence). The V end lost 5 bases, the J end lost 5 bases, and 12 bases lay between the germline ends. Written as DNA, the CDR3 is TGTGCCAGCAGCCCCGGGACACACAATGAAAAACTGTTTTTT. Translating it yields CASSPGTHNEKLFF.

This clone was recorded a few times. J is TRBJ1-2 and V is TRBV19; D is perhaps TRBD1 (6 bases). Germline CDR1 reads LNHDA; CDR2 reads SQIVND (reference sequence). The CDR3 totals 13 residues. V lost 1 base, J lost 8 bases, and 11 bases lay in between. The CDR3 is CASSIGKGDGYTF. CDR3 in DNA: TGTGCCAGTAGTATAGGTAAGGGGGACGGCTACACCTTC.

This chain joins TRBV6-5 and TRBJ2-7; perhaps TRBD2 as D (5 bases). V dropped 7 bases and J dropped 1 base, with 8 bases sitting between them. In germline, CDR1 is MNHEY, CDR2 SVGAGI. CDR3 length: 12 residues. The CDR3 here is CASMSGSYEQYF. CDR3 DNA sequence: TGTGCCAGCATGAGCGGATCCTACGAGCAGTACTTC.

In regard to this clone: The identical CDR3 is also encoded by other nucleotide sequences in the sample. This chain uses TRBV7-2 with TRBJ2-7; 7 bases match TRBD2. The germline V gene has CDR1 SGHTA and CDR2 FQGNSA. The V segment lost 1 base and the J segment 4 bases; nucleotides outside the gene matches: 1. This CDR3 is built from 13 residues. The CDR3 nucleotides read TGTGCCAGCAGCTTAGGAGCGGGGTACGAGCAGTACTTC. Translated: CASSLGAGYEQYF.

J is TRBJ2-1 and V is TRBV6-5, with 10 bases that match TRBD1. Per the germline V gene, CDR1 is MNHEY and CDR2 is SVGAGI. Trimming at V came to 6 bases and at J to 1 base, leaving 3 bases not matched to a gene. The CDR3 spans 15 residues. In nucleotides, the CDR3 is TGTGCCAGCAGCAGGGACAGGGGATCCTACAATGAGCAGTTCTTC. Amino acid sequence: CASSRDRGSYNEQFF.

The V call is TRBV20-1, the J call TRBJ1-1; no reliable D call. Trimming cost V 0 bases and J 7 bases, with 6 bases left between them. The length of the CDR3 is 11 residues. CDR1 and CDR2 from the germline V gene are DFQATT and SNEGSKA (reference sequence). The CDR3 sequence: CSARDRGEAFF. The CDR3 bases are TGCAGTGCTAGAGACCGGGGTGAAGCTTTCTTT.

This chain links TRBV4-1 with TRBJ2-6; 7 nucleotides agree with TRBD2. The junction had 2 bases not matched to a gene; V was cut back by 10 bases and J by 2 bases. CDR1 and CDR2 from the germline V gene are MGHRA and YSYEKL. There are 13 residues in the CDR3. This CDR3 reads CATGGTGANVLTF. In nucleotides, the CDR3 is TGCGCCACCGGGGGGACTGGGGCCAACGTCCTGACTTTC.

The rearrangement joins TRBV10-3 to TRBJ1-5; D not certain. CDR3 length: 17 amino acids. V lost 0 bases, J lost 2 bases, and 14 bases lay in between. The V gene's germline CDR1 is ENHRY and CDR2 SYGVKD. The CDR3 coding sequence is TGTGCCATCAGTGAGTCGATTACGGGTCGGGGCAATCAGCCCCAGCATTTT. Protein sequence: CAISESITGRGNQPQHF.

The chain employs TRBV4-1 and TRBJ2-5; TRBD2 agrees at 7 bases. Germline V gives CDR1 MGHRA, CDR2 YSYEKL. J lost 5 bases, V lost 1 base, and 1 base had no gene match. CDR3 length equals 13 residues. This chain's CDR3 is CASSQVSGETQYF. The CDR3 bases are TGCGCCAGCAGCCAAGTTAGCGGGGAGACCCAGTACTTC.

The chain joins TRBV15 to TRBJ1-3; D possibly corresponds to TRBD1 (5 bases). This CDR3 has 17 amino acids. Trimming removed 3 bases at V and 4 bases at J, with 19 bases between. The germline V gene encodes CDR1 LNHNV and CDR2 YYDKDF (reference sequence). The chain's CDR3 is CATSSLGGALLGNTIYF. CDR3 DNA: TGTGCCACCAGCAGTTTGGGTGGGGCCCTCCTAGGAAACACCATATATTTT.

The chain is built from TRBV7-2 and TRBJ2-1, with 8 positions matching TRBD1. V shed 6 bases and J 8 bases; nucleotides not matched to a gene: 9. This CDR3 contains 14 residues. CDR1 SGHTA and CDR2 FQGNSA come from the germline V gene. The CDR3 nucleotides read TGTGCCAGCAGGCGACAGGGGTTGGGATATGAGCAGTTCTTC. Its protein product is CASRRQGLGYEQFF.

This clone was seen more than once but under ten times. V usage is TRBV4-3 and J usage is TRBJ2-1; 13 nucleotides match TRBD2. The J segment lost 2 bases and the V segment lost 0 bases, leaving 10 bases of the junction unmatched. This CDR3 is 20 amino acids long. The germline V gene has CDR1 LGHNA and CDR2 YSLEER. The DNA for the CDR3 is TGCGCCAGCAGCCAAGATCGCGGGAGACTAGCGGGGGGTCCCTACAATGAGCAGTTCTTC. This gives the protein CASSQDRGRLAGGPYNEQFF.

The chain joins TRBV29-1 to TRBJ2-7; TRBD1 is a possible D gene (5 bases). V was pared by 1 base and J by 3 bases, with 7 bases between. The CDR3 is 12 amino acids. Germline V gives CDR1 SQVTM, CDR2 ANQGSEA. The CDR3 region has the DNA TGCAGCGTTGAAGGGGGCGTCTACGAGCAGTACTTC. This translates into CSVEGGVYEQYF.

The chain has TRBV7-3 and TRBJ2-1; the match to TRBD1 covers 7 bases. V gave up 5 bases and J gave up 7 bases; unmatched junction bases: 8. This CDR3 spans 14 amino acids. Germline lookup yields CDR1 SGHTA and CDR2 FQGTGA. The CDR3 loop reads CASSTYRGHNEQFF. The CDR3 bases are TGTGCCAGCAGCACGTACAGGGGCCATAATGAGCAGTTCTTC. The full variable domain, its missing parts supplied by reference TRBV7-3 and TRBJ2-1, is GAGVSQTPSNKVTEKGKYVELRCDPISGHTALYWYRQSLGQGPEFLIYFQGTGAADDSGLPNDRFFAVRPEGSVSTLKIQRTERGDSAVYLCASSTYRGHNEQFFGPGTRLTVL.

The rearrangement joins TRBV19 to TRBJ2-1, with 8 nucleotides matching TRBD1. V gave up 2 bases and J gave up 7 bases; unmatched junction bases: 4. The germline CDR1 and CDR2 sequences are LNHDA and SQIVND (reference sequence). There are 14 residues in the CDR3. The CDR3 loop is CASSIQDRENEQFF. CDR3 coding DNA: TGTGCCAGTAGTATACAGGACAGGGAAAATGAGCAGTTCTTC. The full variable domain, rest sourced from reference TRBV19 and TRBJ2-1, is DGGITQSPKYLFRKEGQNVTLSCEQNLNHDAMYWYRQDPGQGLRLIYYSQIVNDFQKGDIAEGYSVSREKKESFPLTVTSAQKNPTAFYLCASSIQDRENEQFFGPGTRLTVL.

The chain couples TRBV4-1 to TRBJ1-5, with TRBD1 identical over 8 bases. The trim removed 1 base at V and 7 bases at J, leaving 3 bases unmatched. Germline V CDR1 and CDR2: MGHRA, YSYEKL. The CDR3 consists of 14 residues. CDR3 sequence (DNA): TGCGCCAGCAGCCAAGTCAGGGGGCAACAGCCCCAGCATTTT. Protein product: CASSQVRGQQPQHF.

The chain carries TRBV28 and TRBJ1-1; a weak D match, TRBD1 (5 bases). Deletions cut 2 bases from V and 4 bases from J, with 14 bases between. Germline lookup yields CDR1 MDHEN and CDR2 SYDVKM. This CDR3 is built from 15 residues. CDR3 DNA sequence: TGTGCCAGCAGTTTAGTCCGGGGGTCAGGCACTGAAGCTTTCTTT. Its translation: CASSLVRGSGTEAFF.

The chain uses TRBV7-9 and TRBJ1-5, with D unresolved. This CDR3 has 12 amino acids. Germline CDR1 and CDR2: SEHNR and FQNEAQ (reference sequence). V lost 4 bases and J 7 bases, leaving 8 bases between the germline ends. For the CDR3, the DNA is TGTGCCAGCAGCTCGGGGAGACAGCCCCAGCATTTT. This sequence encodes CASSSGRQPQHF.

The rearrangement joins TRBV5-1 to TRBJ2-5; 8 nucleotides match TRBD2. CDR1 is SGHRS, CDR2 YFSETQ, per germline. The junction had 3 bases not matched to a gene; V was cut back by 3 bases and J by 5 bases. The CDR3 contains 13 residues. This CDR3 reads CASSSGGAETQYF. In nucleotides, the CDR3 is TGCGCCAGCAGCTCGGGGGGGGCCGAGACCCAGTACTTC.